These 20 T cell receptor beta chains originate from one sample sequenced in a study of blood T cell repertoires in COVID-19. Method: immunoSEQ multiplex PCR; TCRdb's copy keeps in-frame clones and lacks some. The data show approximately 200,000 clones, about 85% seen once. The sequenced sample was peripheral blood. The source is a woman of 80 years or more with COVID-19, enrolled during active disease.

The V and J genes are TRBV3-1 (or the pseudogene TRBV3-2) and TRBJ2-7; TRBD1 might be the D (6 bases). This CDR3 is built from 15 residues. Per germline, CDR1 LGHDT and CDR2 YNNKEL (reference sequence). The V end was cut by 0 bases, the J end by 2 bases, with 11 bases between. In nucleotides, the CDR3 is TGTGCCAGCAGCCAAGAGGTCGACAGGACCTACGAGCAGTACTTC. This gives the protein CASSQEVDRTYEQYF.

The V gene is TRBV5-1, the J gene TRBJ2-3; D may be TRBD1 (5 bases). Trimming cost V 4 bases and J 3 bases, with 9 bases left between them. The CDR3 consists of 13 residues. Germline CDR1 and CDR2: SGHRS and YFSETQ. Here the CDR3 reads CASSRQGTDTQYF. The CDR3 DNA reads TGCGCCAGCAGCAGGCAGGGAACAGATACGCAGTATTTT.

This clone was seen only once. The rearrangement links TRBV6-1 to TRBJ2-2, with TRBD1 matching over 8 bases. The trim removed 5 bases at V and 5 bases at J, leaving 1 base unmatched. Germline-derived CDR1 and CDR2 are MNHNS and SASEGT. The CDR3 has 13 residues. The CDR3 sequence is CASSWTGTGELFF. The DNA for the CDR3 is TGTGCCAGCAGTTGGACAGGGACCGGGGAGCTGTTTTTT.

The V call is TRBV9, the J call TRBJ2-3; D is undetermined. The CDR3 length is 16 residues. V shed 1 base and J shed 0 bases, with 12 bases lying between them. CDR1 is SGDLS, CDR2 YYNGEE, per germline. The CDR3 DNA sequence: TGTGCCAGCAGCGTAACTCCGACTTCTAGCACAGATACGCAGTATTTT. Protein: CASSVTPTSSTDTQYF.

This chain uses TRBV28 with TRBJ2-7, with 8 positions matching TRBD2. CDR1 is MDHEN and CDR2 is SYDVKM in the germline V gene. The CDR3 totals 14 residues. V was clipped by 6 bases and J by 7 bases; unmatched bases: 11. The CDR3 coding sequence is TGTGCCAGCAGAAGAGAGACTAGCGTCAGAGAGCAGTACTTC. Amino acid sequence: CASRRETSVREQYF.

The rearrangement joins TRBV28 to TRBJ2-2; possibly TRBD2 for D (6 bases). This CDR3 is 15 amino acids long. The V and J ends lost 3 bases and 6 bases respectively, with 14 bases between them. In germline, CDR1 is MDHEN, CDR2 SYDVKM. The CDR3 protein is CASSLQTSYAGELFF. Here the CDR3 DNA reads TGTGCCAGCAGTTTGCAGACTAGTTACGCCGGGGAGCTGTTTTTT.

The chain has TRBV5-4 and TRBJ2-3; D possibly corresponds to TRBD2 (5 bases). The CDR3 consists of 15 residues. The V gene's germline CDR1 is SGHNT and CDR2 YYREEE (reference sequence). V was trimmed by 2 bases and J by 0 bases, leaving 10 bases between them. The CDR3 region has the DNA TGTGCCAGCAGCTTTAGCGTCCCTAGCACAGATACGCAGTATTTT. Translated: CASSFSVPSTDTQYF. The full variable domain, with the rest looked up from reference TRBV5-4 and TRBJ2-3, is ETGVTQSPTHLIKTRGQQVTLRCSSQSGHNTVSWYQQALGQGPQFIFQYYREEENGRGNFPPRFSGLQFPNYSSELNVNALELDDSALYLCASSFSVPSTDTQYFGPGTRLTVL.

V is TRBV7-9 and J is TRBJ1-1; D is perhaps TRBD1 (6 bases). This CDR3 has 16 residues. Germline-derived CDR1 and CDR2 are SEHNR and FQNEAQ (reference sequence). V was cut by 6 bases and J by 3 bases, with 20 bases left in between. The CDR3 sequence is CASRAFQDRSDTEAFF. The CDR3, as DNA: TGTGCCAGCAGGGCCTTCCAAGACAGGTCCGACACTGAAGCTTTCTTT.

The V gene is TRBV5-5, the J gene TRBJ1-4; D not certain. V lost 0 bases, J lost 5 bases, and 11 bases lay in between. In germline, CDR1 is SGHKS, CDR2 YYEKEE (reference sequence). CDR3 length: 15 amino acids. The CDR3 here is CASSLDSGSNEKLFF. In nucleotides, the CDR3 is TGTGCCAGCAGCTTGGACAGTGGCTCGAATGAAAAACTGTTTTTT. The complete variable domain, with remaining parts taken from reference TRBV5-5 and TRBJ1-4, reads DAGVTQSPTHLIKTRGQQVTLRCSPISGHKSVSWYQQVLGQGPQFIFQYYEKEERGRGNFPDRFSARQFPNYSSELNVNALLLGDSALYLCASSLDSGSNEKLFFGSGTQLSVL.

This clone was observed a few times. V gene TRBV7-7 combines with J gene TRBJ2-3, with 11 bases that match TRBD2. Per the germline V gene, CDR1 is SSHAT and CDR2 is FNYEAQ (reference sequence). This CDR3 is built from 16 residues. V was pared by 4 bases and J by 1 base, with 4 bases of the junction left unmatched. DNA for the CDR3: TGTGCCAGCAGCTCGGGACTAGCGGTAGGCACAGATACGCAGTATTTT. Its translation is CASSSGLAVGTDTQYF.

V gene TRBV12-3 or TRBV12-4 combines with J gene TRBJ1-1; D possibly corresponds to TRBD1 (5 bases). CDR3 size: 12 residues. V was shortened by 6 bases and J by 8 bases, with 13 bases between the two germline ends. This CDR3 reads CASRYLGGEAFF. Here the CDR3 DNA reads TGTGCCAGCAGATACCTCGGGGGGGAAGCTTTCTTT.

J is TRBJ2-5 and V is TRBV18; the D is unclear. This CDR3 has 14 residues. CDR1 is KGHSH and CDR2 is LQKENI in the germline V gene. Trimming shortened V by 3 bases and J by 5 bases, and 13 bases separated the two germline ends. The CDR3 loop reads CASSPPARTETQYF. The CDR3 bases are TGTGCCAGCTCACCCCCGGCTAGAACGGAGACCCAGTACTTC.

Comment on this clone: Other nucleotide sequences in the sample specify the same CDR3. The chain has TRBV2 and TRBJ1-2; 7 bases are shared with TRBD1. Trimming at V came to 5 bases and at J to 0 bases, leaving 3 bases not matched to a gene. The CDR3 covers 14 residues. The germline CDR1 and CDR2 sequences are SNHLY and FYNNEI. The CDR3 loop reads CASSRQGANYGYTF. The CDR3 bases are TGTGCCAGCAGTCGACAGGGTGCTAACTATGGCTACACCTTC.

The chain joins TRBV5-4 to TRBJ2-5; 11 bases match TRBD2. Germline loops: CDR1 SGHNT, CDR2 YYREEE (reference sequence). Unmatched junction bases numbered 7, after V lost 0 bases and J lost 3 bases. The CDR3 consists of 17 residues. This chain's CDR3 is CASSLGTLAGGEETQYF. CDR3 DNA: TGTGCCAGCAGCTTGGGAACCCTAGCGGGGGGAGAAGAGACCCAGTACTTC.

This chain links TRBV2 with TRBJ1-2; tentatively, D is TRBD1 (6 bases). This CDR3 region has 15 residues. Germline CDR1 and CDR2: SNHLY and FYNNEI. V shed 0 bases and J shed 5 bases, with 13 bases lying between them. Written as DNA, the CDR3 is TGTGCCAGCAGTGAAGCCAGGGGATTCTCTTATGGCTACACCTTC. This gives the protein CASSEARGFSYGYTF.

The rearrangement links TRBV6-5 to TRBJ1-1; the D is unclear. The ends were cut back, 6 bases at V and 2 bases at J, with 10 bases in the middle. Germline-derived CDR1 and CDR2 are MNHEY and SVGAGI. CDR3 length: 13 amino acids. CDR3 DNA: TGTGCCAGCAGGTTGACACTCAACACTGAAGCTTTCTTT. Protein: CASRLTLNTEAFF.

V is TRBV5-6 and J is TRBJ2-5; TRBD2 might be the D (5 bases). Trimming removed 0 bases at V and 2 bases at J, with 14 bases between. In germline, CDR1 is SGHDT, CDR2 YYEEEE. This CDR3 region has 16 residues. CDR3 sequence reads: CASSLGLDSRQETQYF. CDR3 sequence (DNA): TGTGCCAGCAGCTTGGGGTTGGACTCGAGGCAAGAGACCCAGTACTTC.

This rearrangement joins TRBV18 to TRBJ1-6; TRBD1 matches 8 bases. The CDR3 contains 16 residues. CDR1 is KGHSH and CDR2 is LQKENI in the germline V gene. V gave up 3 bases and J gave up 5 bases; unmatched junction bases: 6. This chain's CDR3 is CASSPRTGPDNSPLHF. CDR3 in DNA: TGTGCCAGCTCACCCCGGACAGGGCCCGATAATTCACCCCTCCACTTT. Using reference TRBV18 and TRBJ1-6 for the parts outside the CDR3, the full variable domain is NAGVMQNPRHLVRRRGQEARLRCSPMKGHSHVYWYRQLPEEGLKFMVYLQKENIIDESGMPKERFSAEFPKEGPSILRIQQVVRGDSAAYFCASSPRTGPDNSPLHFGNGTRLTVT.

This clone was counted once. This chain links TRBV10-1 with TRBJ1-1; weak D call: TRBD1 (5 bases). Germline V gene sequence: CDR1 WNHNN, CDR2 SYGVQD (reference sequence). Trimming pared 6 bases from V and 1 base from J, leaving 12 bases between. The CDR3 has 14 residues. CDR3 sequence (DNA): TGCGCCAGCAGGGAAGGACAAAAGAACACTGAAGCTTTCTTT. The encoded protein is CASREGQKNTEAFF.

This chain links TRBV4-3 with TRBJ1-4; 7 bases match TRBD1. In germline, CDR1 is LGHNA, CDR2 YSLEER. J gave up 5 bases and V 3 bases, and 6 bases lay outside the gene matches. This CDR3 comprises 15 residues. The CDR3 nucleotides read TGCGCCAGCAGCCAGGAGACAGGGAGCAATGAAAAACTGTTTTTT. Its protein is CASSQETGSNEKLFF.